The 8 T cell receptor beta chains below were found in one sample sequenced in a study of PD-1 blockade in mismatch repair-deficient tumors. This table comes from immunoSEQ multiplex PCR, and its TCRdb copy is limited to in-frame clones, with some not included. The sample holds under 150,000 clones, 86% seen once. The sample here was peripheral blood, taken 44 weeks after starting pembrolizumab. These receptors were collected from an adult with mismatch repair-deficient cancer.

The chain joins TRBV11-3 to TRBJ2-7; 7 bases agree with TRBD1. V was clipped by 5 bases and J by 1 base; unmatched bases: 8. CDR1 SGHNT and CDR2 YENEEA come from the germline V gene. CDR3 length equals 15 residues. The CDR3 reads CASSINPGQSYEQYF. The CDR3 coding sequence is TGTGCCAGCAGCATCAACCCGGGACAGTCCTACGAGCAGTACTTC.

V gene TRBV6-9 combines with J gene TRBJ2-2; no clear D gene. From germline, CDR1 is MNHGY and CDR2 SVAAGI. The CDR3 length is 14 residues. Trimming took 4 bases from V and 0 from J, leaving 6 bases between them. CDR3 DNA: TGTGCCAGCAGTTTTTATCCGAACACCGGGGAGCTGTTTTTT. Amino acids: CASSFYPNTGELFF.

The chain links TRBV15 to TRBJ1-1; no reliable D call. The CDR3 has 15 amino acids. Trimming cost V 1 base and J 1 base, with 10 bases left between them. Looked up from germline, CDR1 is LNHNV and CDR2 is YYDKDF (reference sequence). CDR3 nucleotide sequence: TGTGCCACCAGCAGAGGGAGGGTCTCGAACACTGAAGCTTTCTTT. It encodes CATSRGRVSNTEAFF.

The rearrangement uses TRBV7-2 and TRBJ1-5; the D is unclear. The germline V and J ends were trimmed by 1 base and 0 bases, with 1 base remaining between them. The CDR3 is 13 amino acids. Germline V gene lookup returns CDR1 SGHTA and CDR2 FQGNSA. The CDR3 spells CASSLVSNQPQHF. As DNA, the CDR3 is TGTGCCAGCAGCTTAGTTAGCAATCAGCCCCAGCATTTT.

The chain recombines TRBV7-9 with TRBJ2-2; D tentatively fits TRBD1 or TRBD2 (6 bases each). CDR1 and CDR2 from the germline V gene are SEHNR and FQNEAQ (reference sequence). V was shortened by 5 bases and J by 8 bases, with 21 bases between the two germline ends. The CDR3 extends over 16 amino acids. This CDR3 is CASSGGRQALRGELFF. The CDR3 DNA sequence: TGTGCCAGCAGCGGGGGGCGACAGGCGCTGAGGGGGGAGCTGTTTTTT.

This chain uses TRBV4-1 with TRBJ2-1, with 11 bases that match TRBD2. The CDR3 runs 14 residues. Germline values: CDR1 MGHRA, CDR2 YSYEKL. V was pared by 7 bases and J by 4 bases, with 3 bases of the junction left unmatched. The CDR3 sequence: CASNRLAGYNEQFF. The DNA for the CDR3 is TGCGCCAGCAACAGACTAGCGGGGTACAATGAGCAGTTCTTC.

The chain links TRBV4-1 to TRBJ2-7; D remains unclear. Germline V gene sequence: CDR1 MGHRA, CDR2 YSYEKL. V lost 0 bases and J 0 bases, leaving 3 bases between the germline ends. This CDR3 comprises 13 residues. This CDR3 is CASSQDSSYEQYF. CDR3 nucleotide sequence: TGCGCCAGCAGCCAAGACAGCTCCTACGAGCAGTACTTC.

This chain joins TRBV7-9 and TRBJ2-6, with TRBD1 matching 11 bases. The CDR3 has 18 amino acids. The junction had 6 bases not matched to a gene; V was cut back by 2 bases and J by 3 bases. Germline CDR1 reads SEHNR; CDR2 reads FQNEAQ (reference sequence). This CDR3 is CASSLYRTGGFGANVLTF. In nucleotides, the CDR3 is TGTGCCAGCAGCTTATATCGGACAGGGGGCTTTGGGGCCAACGTCCTGACTTTC.